Described below is a single T cell receptor beta chain sequence and its context. In the original analysis: Estimation of nucleated cell counts was performed using reference gene primer amplification. Sequencing used immunoSEQ multiplex PCR; TCRdb keeps in-frame clones, though not all of them. From that table come the V and J calls and clone size; the DNA was used to work out D and trimming. Found here are tens of thousands of clones, around 88% of them singletons; the top ten hold just over 8%. The entry originates in a study of blood T cell repertoires in COVID-19. Study-level information: Samples representing acute and convalescent COVID-19 were sourced from the United States, Italy and Spain. The analysed material was cDNA or gDNA that came from T cells, B-cell-depleted T cells, or PBMCs.

Trimming at V came to 5 bases and at J to 5 bases, leaving 9 bases not matched to a gene. The germline V gene encodes CDR1 MNHEY and CDR2 SVGAGI. The CDR3 length is 14 residues. The rearrangement uses TRBV6-5 and TRBJ2-7; the match to TRBD1 covers 7 bases. The receptor's source is a man aged 30-40 years with acute or convalescent COVID-19. The sample taken for sequencing was peripheral blood. CDR3 amino acids: CASSTGTEAHEQYF. CDR3 DNA sequence: TGTGCCAGCAGTACAGGGACAGAGGCTCACGAGCAGTACTTC.